This paragraph covers one TCR beta chain sequence. Clones were sequenced by immunoSEQ multiplex PCR, and TCRdb holds only the in-frame ones, with some missing. Here the sample spans 50,000 to 70,000 clones, 93% being singletons. This specimen comes from a study of technical replicates of blood from a handful of donors. Trimming shortened V by 4 bases and J by 2 bases, and 15 bases separated the two germline ends. Germline V gives CDR1 SGHTA, CDR2 FQGNSA. CDR3 length equals 16 residues. Specimen: PBMCs. This chain joins TRBV7-2 and TRBJ2-4; tentative D call: TRBD1 (5 bases). The sequence was obtained from a human donor in good health. Some clones in this sample may be carry-over from other donors' samples. In DNA form, the CDR3 reads TGTGCCAGCAGCTACAATACTCCAGGGCCCAAAAACATTCAGTACTTC. It is translated as CASSYNTPGPKNIQYF.